These 21 T cell receptor beta chains share one sample of origin, sequenced in a study of response to subunit inactivated influenza vaccine. TCRdb re-analysed the RT-PCR reads in MiXCR, keeping a single row per CDR3 protein. The data show approximately 520,000 distinct CDR3 sequences, over 25% seen once. The sample here was CD4+ T cells sorted from PBMCs, taken more than 4 days after vaccination. The receptors here all came from a man in his fifties or sixties who received an inactivated influenza vaccine.

In this sample, this clonotype turned up a few times. In DNA form, the CDR3 reads TGTGCCAGCAGCTTAAGTTCTTCCTTATACGAGCAGTACTTC. The encoded protein is CASSLSSSLYEQYF. V is TRBV7-6 and J is TRBJ2-7; D uncertain. CDR1 SGHVS and CDR2 FNYEAQ come from the germline V gene. With 2 bases removed from V and 4 bases from J, the gap between germline ends came to 12 bases. The CDR3 runs 14 residues. The full variable domain, with the rest looked up from reference TRBV7-6 and TRBJ2-7, is GAGVSQSPRYKVTKRGQDVALRCDPISGHVSLYWYRQALGQGPEFLTYFNYEAQQDKSGLPNDRFSAERPEGSISTLTIQRTEQRDSAMYRCASSLSSSLYEQYFGPGTRLTVT.

This clonotype was seen a handful of times. This chain uses TRBV29-1 with TRBJ2-3; D perhaps matches TRBD1 (6 bases). V dropped 7 bases and J dropped 2 bases, with 13 bases sitting between them. Germline V gene lookup returns CDR1 SQVTM and CDR2 ANQGSEA. This CDR3 has 13 residues. The CDR3 nucleotides are TGCAGCGCCACAGGGATACCCACAGATACGCAGTATTTT. Its translation is CSATGIPTDTQYF.

The J gene is TRBJ1-5, the V gene TRBV7-8; D remains unclear. The CDR3 has 12 residues. Trimming cost V 4 bases and J 7 bases, with 8 bases left between them. CDR1 SGHVS and CDR2 FQNEAQ come from the germline V gene. The CDR3 DNA reads TGTGCCAGCAGCTCACCCGGGCAGCCCCAGCATTTT. It yields the protein CASSSPGQPQHF.

This clonotype occurred a few times. This rearrangement joins TRBV5-1 to TRBJ2-5; TRBD2 matches 8 bases. Germline V CDR1 and CDR2: SGHRS, YFSETQ. The V gene end was trimmed by 0 bases and the J gene end by 5 bases; junction bases not matched to a gene: 6. This CDR3 is 15 amino acids long. In nucleotides, the CDR3 is TGCGCCAGCAGCTTGGAAAGCGGGAGATTTGAGACCCAGTACTTC. Protein product: CASSLESGRFETQYF.

The chain employs TRBV6-2 or TRBV6-3 and TRBJ2-1; 7 bases are a match to TRBD2. This CDR3 has 17 amino acids. The ends lost 2 bases at V and 0 bases at J; junction bases unmatched: 7. Germline V gives CDR1 MNHEY, CDR2 SVGEGT. CDR3 loop: CASSYPLGGISYNEQFF. The DNA of the CDR3 is TGTGCCAGCAGTTACCCCCTGGGGGGGATCTCCTACAATGAGCAGTTCTTC.

This clonotype was recorded a few times. The genes are TRBV20-1 and TRBJ2-3; 8 bases map to TRBD2. Germline CDR1 is DFQATT and CDR2 is SNEGSKA (reference sequence). The CDR3 covers 14 residues. Losses at the gene ends were 3 bases for V and 5 bases for J; bases not matched to a gene: 7. CDR3 amino acids: CSASVLAGIDTQYF. The CDR3 nucleotides read TGCAGTGCTAGCGTCCTAGCGGGCATAGATACGCAGTATTTT.

CDR3 bases: TGTGCTTCTAGCGTAGCAGGAGAGACCCAGTACTTC. The encoded protein is CASSVAGETQYF. V gene TRBV10-3 combines with J gene TRBJ2-5, with D possibly matching TRBD2 (6 bases). The CDR3 runs to 12 residues. Germline lookup yields CDR1 ENHRY and CDR2 SYGVKD.

This clonotype was counted only a few times. CDR3 DNA sequence: TGCGCCAGCAGCTACCACTTGACTAGCGGGAACACAGATACGCAGTATTTT. This gives the protein CASSYHLTSGNTDTQYF. J is TRBJ2-3 and V is TRBV5-1; TRBD2 aligns across 11 bases. J gave up 2 bases and V 3 bases, and 8 bases lay outside the gene matches. This CDR3 is built from 17 residues. The germline V gene encodes CDR1 SGHRS and CDR2 YFSETQ.

This clonotype was recorded a few times. This chain joins TRBV29-1 and TRBJ2-7; 12 bases agree with TRBD2. The V gene's germline CDR1 is SQVTM and CDR2 ANQGSEA. This CDR3 is built from 12 residues. The J segment lost 3 bases and the V segment lost 6 bases, leaving 0 bases of the junction unmatched. The CDR3 region is CSVLAGGYEQYF. In DNA form, the CDR3 reads TGCAGCGTACTAGCGGGGGGCTACGAGCAGTACTTC.

The chain's CDR3 is CSARDIVSEQYF. The CDR3 bases are TGCAGTGCTAGAGATATAGTTAGCGAGCAGTACTTC. The rearrangement joins TRBV20-1 to TRBJ2-7; D uncertain. The germline CDR1 and CDR2 sequences are DFQATT and SNEGSKA (reference sequence). The ends were cut back, 0 bases at V and 6 bases at J, with 9 bases in the middle. CDR3 length: 12 residues.

This clonotype has only a few counts. This sequence joins TRBV12-3 or TRBV12-4 and TRBJ2-2; 11 positions agree with TRBD2. V was clipped by 6 bases and J by 4 bases; unmatched bases: 10. The length of the CDR3 is 17 residues. The CDR3 loop reads CASRPLSGTSGTGELFF. The DNA for the CDR3 is TGTGCCAGCAGACCCTTGTCCGGGACTAGCGGCACCGGGGAGCTGTTTTTT.

Only a few counts were recorded for this clonotype. The chain carries TRBV29-1 and TRBJ2-3; 8 nucleotides agree with TRBD1. This CDR3 is 13 amino acids long. The germline gives CDR1 SQVTM, CDR2 ANQGSEA. V gave up 8 bases and J gave up 2 bases; unmatched junction bases: 6. The CDR3 DNA is TGCAGCTCTGGACAGGGACTCACAGATACGCAGTATTTT. Translation gives CSSGQGLTDTQYF.

This clonotype was picked up a small number of times. The V call is TRBV4-2, the J call TRBJ2-3; 11 nucleotides line up with TRBD2. V dropped 5 bases and J dropped 0; count of bases not matched to a gene: 7. Germline assignment: CDR1 LGHNA and CDR2 YNFKEQ. The CDR3 is made up of 17 amino acids. CDR3 loop: CASSVLAGGSSTDTQYF. CDR3 sequence (DNA): TGTGCCAGCAGCGTTCTAGCGGGAGGTTCTAGCACAGATACGCAGTATTTT.

The chain uses TRBV4-1 and TRBJ2-5; weak D call: TRBD2 (5 bases). The germline gives CDR1 MGHRA, CDR2 YSYEKL. This CDR3 has 14 amino acids. With 2 bases removed from V and 7 bases from J, the gap between germline ends came to 14 bases. Here the CDR3 DNA reads TGCGCCAGCAGCCAACCGACCGGGAAGGGGACCCAGTACTTC. It yields the protein CASSQPTGKGTQYF.

The chain combines TRBV6-2 or TRBV6-3 with TRBJ2-2, with D possibly matching TRBD2 (6 bases). With 6 bases removed from V and 6 bases from J, the gap between germline ends came to 17 bases. This CDR3 has 15 amino acids. Germline-derived CDR1 and CDR2 are MNHEY and SVGEGT. This chain's CDR3 is CASRPPGVAAGELFF. The DNA of the CDR3 is TGTGCCAGCAGACCGCCGGGGGTAGCGGCCGGGGAGCTGTTTTTT.

The chain uses TRBV4-2 and TRBJ2-2; D uncertain. Germline CDR1 is LGHNA and CDR2 is YNFKEQ. Deletions cut 4 bases from V and 2 bases from J, with 8 bases between. There are 14 residues in the CDR3. The CDR3 reads CASSPRINTGELFF. The CDR3 DNA follows: TGTGCCAGCAGCCCCCGGATCAACACCGGGGAGCTGTTTTTT.

V usage is TRBV20-1 and J usage is TRBJ2-5; weak D call: TRBD2 (6 bases). V dropped 3 bases and J dropped 0 bases, with 14 bases sitting between them. The CDR3 sequence is 15 residues long. Per germline, CDR1 DFQATT and CDR2 SNEGSKA (reference sequence). The CDR3 DNA is TGCAGTGCTAGGGGCCGGGACTGGTACCAAGAGACCCAGTACTTC. It yields the protein CSARGRDWYQETQYF.

The chain joins TRBV12-3 or TRBV12-4 to TRBJ2-7; maybe TRBD1 (6 bases). Trimming left V 3 bases short and J 6 bases short, with 9 bases between. This CDR3 is 12 amino acids long. This CDR3 reads CASSFNRAEQYF. CDR3 sequence (DNA): TGTGCCAGCAGTTTCAACAGGGCCGAGCAGTACTTC.

The sample holds a few counts of this clonotype. This rearrangement joins TRBV6-1 to TRBJ1-2, with TRBD1 identical over 7 bases. The CDR3 runs 13 residues. The germline gives CDR1 MNHNS, CDR2 SASEGT. V was pared by 6 bases and J by 3 bases, with 4 bases of the junction left unmatched. CDR3 region: CASSHRGDYGYTF. CDR3 nucleotides: TGTGCCAGCAGCCACAGGGGCGACTATGGCTACACCTTC.

This chain uses TRBV20-1 with TRBJ2-3; TRBD2 might be the D (6 bases). Germline CDR1 reads DFQATT; CDR2 reads SNEGSKA (reference sequence). This CDR3 spans 12 amino acids. V was shortened by 5 bases and J by 8 bases, with 14 bases between the two germline ends. CDR3 protein: CSAGNRDSTQYF. In DNA, the CDR3 is TGCAGTGCTGGAAACCGGGACTCTACGCAGTATTTT.

This clonotype has just a few counts. This chain joins TRBV29-1 and TRBJ2-7, with TRBD2 matching over 9 bases. This CDR3 is 13 amino acids long. Germline V gene data show CDR1 as SQVTM and CDR2 as ANQGSEA. V was pared by 5 bases and J by 4 bases, with 6 bases of the junction left unmatched. CDR3 nucleotide sequence: TGCAGCGTTAAACTAGCGGGCCATTACGAGCAGTACTTC. It specifies CSVKLAGHYEQYF.